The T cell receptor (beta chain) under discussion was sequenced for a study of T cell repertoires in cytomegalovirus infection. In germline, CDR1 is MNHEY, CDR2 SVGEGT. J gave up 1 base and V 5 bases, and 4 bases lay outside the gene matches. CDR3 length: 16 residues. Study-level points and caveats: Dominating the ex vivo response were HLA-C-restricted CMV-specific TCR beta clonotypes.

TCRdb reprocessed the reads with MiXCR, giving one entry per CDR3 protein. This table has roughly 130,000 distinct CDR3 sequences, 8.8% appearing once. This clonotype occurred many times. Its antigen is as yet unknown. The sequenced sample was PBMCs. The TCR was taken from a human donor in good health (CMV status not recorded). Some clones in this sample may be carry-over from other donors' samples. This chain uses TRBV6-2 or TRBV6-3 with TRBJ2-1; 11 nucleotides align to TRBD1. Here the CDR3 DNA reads TGTGCCAGCAGTACGGGACAGGGGGTATCCTACAATGAGCAGTTCTTC. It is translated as CASSTGQGVSYNEQFF.